The TCR beta chain described here comes from a study of shared clonotypes between healthy human individuals. Positively selected for CCR7, the CD45RO-negative cells used as naive CD8 cells excluded terminally differentiated effector memory CD45RA+ cells. In regard to this clone: Its antigen is unidentified.

The CDR3 extends over 18 amino acids. Germline V gene lookup returns CDR1 GTSNPN and CDR2 SVGIG (reference sequence). V dropped 3 bases and J dropped 5; count of bases not matched to a gene: 16. Each PCR replicate from the sorted subsets contained around 0.2 ug DNA, which is around 30,000 T cell genomes. Generated by immunoSEQ multiplex PCR, the TCRdb table keeps only in-frame clones and is missing some. The sample shows a few million clones, just over 90% of them seen only once. Points from the study as a whole: The naive CD4 repertoires of a few donors were compared, and roughly 5% of clonotypes were shared.

This sequence was found in a man in his late teens or twenties in good health. Some clones in this sample may be carry-over from other donors' samples. Sample: naive CD8+ T cells from PBMCs. The genes are TRBV30 and TRBJ2-5, with 12 positions matching TRBD2. The CDR3 region has the DNA TGTGCCTGGAGCCAGGGGGCTAGCGGGAGGGCCTTCCGGGAGACCCAGTACTTC. Protein product: CAWSQGASGRAFRETQYF.